This T cell receptor beta chain derives from a study of vaccination and CD4 T cells after COVID-19. About the research overall: Convalescent patients, SARS-CoV-2 positive by nasal swab PCR, comprised about nine mild cases and one severe case. It was a median about 93 days after diagnosis, with a range of 35 to 161, that post-COVID samples were drawn.

TCRdb ran MiXCR on the PCR reads and lists one entry per CDR3 protein. This sample has more than 35,000 distinct CDR3 sequences, with about 34% found just once. V was trimmed by 0 bases and J by 2 bases, leaving 5 bases between them. CDR3 length: 15 amino acids. Germline V lookup: CDR1 SEHNR, CDR2 FQNEAQ (reference sequence). Documented time point: late sampling 161 to 241 days after vaccination in a few convalescent patients. This clonotype came up a few times. The receptor was derived from a human donor who had recovered from COVID-19. The input for sequencing was CD4+ T cells from blood, taken about 7 months after SARS-CoV-2 vaccination. The V gene is TRBV7-9, the J gene TRBJ2-6, with unresolved D. The CDR3 DNA sequence: TGTGCCAGCAGCTTAGCGGGGACTGGGGCCAACGTCCTGACTTTC. Protein sequence: CASSLAGTGANVLTF.